This T cell receptor (beta chain) emerged from a study of Graves' ophthalmopathy and Graves' hyperthyroidism. Study details: The authors collected peripheral blood at initial diagnosis, before any treatment. General study results and limits: Sensitivity of about 90% and specificity of 70% to 84% were achieved when a 13-signature model separated ophthalmopathy from stable hyperthyroidism.

The ends lost 5 bases at V and 1 base at J; junction bases unmatched: 17. Germline values: CDR1 SGHTA, CDR2 FQGTGA. The CDR3 sequence is 19 residues long. In this cohort, patients with other autoimmune diseases, uncontrolled infections, pregnancy or lactation were excluded. Clinical symptoms, serum thyroxine, TRAb, thyroid ultrasound and orbital computed tomography determined diagnosis. RNA transcripts were the template, and TCR beta CDR3 regions were amplified from them. Following a first-round RT-PCR that used HTBI primers, a second-round multiplex PCR was carried out. MiXCR was run by TCRdb on the multiplex PCR reads, yielding one entry per CDR3 protein. Among about 740,000 distinct CDR3 sequences listed, 35% to 50% were seen once. Only one count was recorded for this clonotype. Its matching antigen is unknown.

The rearrangement links TRBV7-3 to TRBJ1-1; 9 positions agree with TRBD1. This clonotype was obtained from an adult man with Graves' ophthalmopathy. The specimen was peripheral blood. The CDR3 protein is CASSELLQGGTGKNTEAFF. The CDR3, as DNA: TGTGCCAGCAGCGAACTCCTCCAAGGGGGGACAGGGAAGAACACTGAAGCTTTCTTT. Complete variable domain (other parts from reference TRBV7-3 and TRBJ1-1): GAGVSQTPSNKVTEKGKYVELRCDPISGHTALYWYRQSLGQGPEFLIYFQGTGAADDSGLPNDRFFAVRPEGSVSTLKIQRTERGDSAVYLCASSELLQGGTGKNTEAFFGQGTRLTVV.